This is a list of T cell receptor beta chains from one sample in a study of T cell changes during pregnancy in multiple sclerosis. TCRdb keeps only in-frame clones here, not all; method: immunoSEQ multiplex PCR. The table lists over 65,000 clones, roughly 90% of them singletons, with under 3% in the top ten. Sequencing used peripheral blood, obtained in the first trimester of pregnancy. The receptors stem from a female donor with multiple sclerosis, enrolled in a pregnancy study. Both conserved end residues are part of each CDR3. The D gene is left open where the match is weak. Part of the rows lack a size; the others show once, few, many or a class for expanded clones.

size	D	J	V	DNA	CDR3
once	-	TRBJ1-1	TRBV16	TGTGCCAGCAGCCCCCGTCTGGGAGTCACTGAAGCTTTCTTT	CASSPRLGVTEAFF
-	TRBD1	TRBJ2-1	TRBV30	TGTGCCTGGAGTGTCGGGACAGGGGTGCAGGTTGGGCAGTTCTTC	CAWSVGTGVQVGQFF
-	-	TRBJ1-2	TRBV12-2	TGTGCAAGTCGCTTAGTAAAAAGGGGTCCTCTAGTAGCTAACTATGGCTACACCTTC	CASRLVKRGPLVANYGYTF
-	TRBD2	TRBJ2-7	TRBV28	TGTGCCAGCAGTTTAGCCCCGAGCGGGATCGCGGGATACGAGCAGTACTTC	CASSLAPSGIAGYEQYF
-	TRBD1	TRBJ2-2	TRBV11-3	TGTGCCAGCAGCTTAGGGCGGCAGGGGGCTTGGGAGCTGTTTTTT	CASSLGRQGAWELFF
-	TRBD1	TRBJ2-1	TRBV28	TGTGCCAGCAGTTCAACCGGGACAGGGTACTACAATGAGCAGTTCTTC	CASSSTGTGYYNEQFF
once	-	TRBJ2-4	TRBV11-2	TGTGCCAGCAGCTTAGGAGGTGGGGGGAGGATTCAGTACTTC	CASSLGGGGRIQYF
-	-	TRBJ2-4	TRBV18	TGTGCCAGCTCACCAGGTGCGGGCAGGCCAAACATTCAGTACTTC	CASSPGAGRPNIQYF
-	-	TRBJ1-5	TRBV6-1	TGTGCCAGCAGTGAAGGTTTTGGGAGGCAGCCCCAGCATTTT	CASSEGFGRQPQHF
-	TRBD1	TRBJ2-1	TRBV29-1	TGCAGCGTTGAATCGGGACAGGGGATTGTTTTTTATGAGCAGTTCTTC	CSVESGQGIVFYEQFF
-	-	TRBJ1-1	TRBV7-8	TGTGCCAGCAGCTTTGACTTGGCGACAGTCACTGAAGCTTTCTTT	CASSFDLATVTEAFF
-	-	TRBJ1-3	TRBV10-3	TGTGCCATCAGTGAAAGACAGTTCTCTGGAAACACCATATATTTT	CAISERQFSGNTIYF
once	-	TRBJ2-3	TRBV19	TGTGCCAGTAGTATAGATCAGACTCGGCTGGGTCAGTATTTT	CASSIDQTRLGQYF
-	TRBD1	TRBJ1-6	TRBV6-1	TGTGCCAGCAGTAACCGACAGGGGGAGAATTCACCCCTCCACTTT	CASSNRQGENSPLHF
-	-	TRBJ1-6	TRBV18	TGTGCCACCCGGGGGGTGGGCCGTCATAATTCACCCCTCCACTTT	CATRGVGRHNSPLHF
-	-	TRBJ1-4	TRBV7-9	TGTGCCAGCAGCCAAAGAGGGAATGAAAAACTGTTTTTT	CASSQRGNEKLFF
-	-	TRBJ1-5	TRBV2	TGTGCCAGCAGTGAAGGGGAGAATCAGCCCCAGCATTTT	CASSEGENQPQHF
-	TRBD2	TRBJ2-1	TRBV7-3	TGTGCCAGCAGCCGCATAGCGGGAGGCTCCTACAATGAGCAGTTCTTC	CASSRIAGGSYNEQFF
-	-	TRBJ2-5	TRBV5-1	TGCGCCAGCCAGACAGAACTGTACCAAGAGACCCAGTACTTC	CASQTELYQETQYF
-	-	TRBJ2-7	TRBV30	TGTGCCTGGACCAGGGACTCTCTCTCCTACGAGCAGTACTTC	CAWTRDSLSYEQYF
-	TRBD2	TRBJ2-7	TRBV7-2	TGTGCCAGCAGCTTAGTACCCAGAGCGGGGGGGCCGTACGAGCAGTACTTC	CASSLVPRAGGPYEQYF
-	-	TRBJ2-7	TRBV14	TGTGCCAGCAGCCAAGATAGGGGCTACGAGCAGTACTTC	CASSQDRGYEQYF
once	-	TRBJ2-1	TRBV11-2	TGTGCCAGCAGCTTAGATCCCGGGCGGGACAATGAGCAGTTCTTC	CASSLDPGRDNEQFF
-	TRBD2	TRBJ2-5	TRBV4-1	TGCGCCAGCAGCCAGAGCAAGGGATGGGCGGGAGCCCAAGAGACCCAGTACTTC	CASSQSKGWAGAQETQYF
-	TRBD2	TRBJ2-1	TRBV28	TGTGCCAGCAGCCCCCGGAGAGCGGGAGGGCTAGATGAGCAGTTCTTC	CASSPRRAGGLDEQFF
-	-	TRBJ2-5	TRBV9	TGTGCCAGCAGCCCTGGACATCCGGCCAGGCAAGAGACCCAGTACTTC	CASSPGHPARQETQYF
-	TRBD2	TRBJ2-4	TRBV27	TGTGCCAGCAGTCGAAAAGCGGGGGGGCAAGCCAAAAACATTCAGTACTTC	CASSRKAGGQAKNIQYF
few	-	TRBJ1-6	TRBV5-4	TGTGCCAGCAGCTTGTTGGGGGGAGCGGGTAATTCACCCCTCCACTTT	CASSLLGGAGNSPLHF
-	TRBD1	TRBJ2-7	TRBV5-1	TGCGCCAGCAGCTTGTCCCAGGGGGCAGGAGGCGAGCAGTACTTC	CASSLSQGAGGEQYF
-	-	TRBJ2-7	TRBV19	TGTGCCAGTACGGGTAGCTCCTACGAGCAGTACTTC	CASTGSSYEQYF
-	TRBD2	TRBJ2-5	TRBV27	TGTGCCAGCCCCCCCCCTCTAGCGGGAGGAGAGACCCAGTACTTC	CASPPPLAGGETQYF
-	TRBD1	TRBJ2-1	TRBV27	TGTGCCAGCAGTTGGACAGGGGTCTCCTACAATGAGCAGTTCTTC	CASSWTGVSYNEQFF
-	-	TRBJ1-2	TRBV7-9	TGTGCCAGCAGCACCCCTACGGCTAACTATGGCTACACCTTC	CASSTPTANYGYTF
once	-	TRBJ2-1	TRBV2	TGTGCCAGCAGCGCAGGGATCAGTGGCCATGAGCAGTTCTTC	CASSAGISGHEQFF
-	TRBD1	TRBJ2-7	TRBV6-5	TGTGCCAGCAGTGACAGGGTAGACGACGAGCAGTACTTC	CASSDRVDDEQYF
-	TRBD2	TRBJ2-7	TRBV7-8	TGTGCCAGCAGCCTCAGACTAGCGGACCTATACGAGCAGTACTTC	CASSLRLADLYEQYF
once	-	TRBJ2-7	TRBV27	TGTGCCAGCAGTCACATAGACAGCACCTACGAGCAGTACTTC	CASSHIDSTYEQYF
-	TRBD1	TRBJ1-5	TRBV7-9	TGTGCCAGCAGCTTGGGGGACAGGGTGAATCAGCCCCAGCATTTT	CASSLGDRVNQPQHF
-	-	TRBJ2-1	TRBV27	TGTGCCAGCAGCTCCGGAGGCGAGCAGTTCTTC	CASSSGGEQFF
-	-	TRBJ2-5	TRBV7-7	TGTGCCAGCAGTCAGACGGACAAACTACAAGAGACCCAGTACTTC	CASSQTDKLQETQYF
-	TRBD1	TRBJ2-7	TRBV9	TGTGCCAGCAGCCGTAGTGCAGGGGGCTCCTACGAGCAGTACTTC	CASSRSAGGSYEQYF
once	TRBD1	TRBJ1-4	TRBV28	TGTGCCAGCAGTACCCGGACAGGCGGTAATGAAAAACTGTTTTTT	CASSTRTGGNEKLFF
-	TRBD1	TRBJ1-5	TRBV27	TGTGCCAGCAGCCTTCCGGACAGGGAGGTAAATCAGCCCCAGCATTTT	CASSLPDREVNQPQHF
-	TRBD2	TRBJ2-7	TRBV11-1	TGTGCCAGCAGCTTAACCGGGGGGAGGGACGAGCAGTACTTC	CASSLTGGRDEQYF
-	-	TRBJ1-6	TRBV5-4	TGTGCCAGCAGCCACGCGGGACGGGAAAATTCACCCCTCCACTTT	CASSHAGRENSPLHF
-	-	TRBJ2-2	TRBV7-3	TGTGCCAGCAGCTTAAGTTCGGCCGGGGAGCTGTTTTTT	CASSLSSAGELFF
-	TRBD1	TRBJ2-7	TRBV4-1	TGCGCCAGCAGCCAGGAGACAGGGGGCCTCTCCTACGAGCAGTACTTC	CASSQETGGLSYEQYF
-	-	TRBJ2-5	TRBV27	TGTGCCAGCGGGAGGACCTACCAAGAGACCCAGTACTTC	CASGRTYQETQYF
-	-	TRBJ1-2	TRBV6-4	TGTGCCAGCAAACCAGACAACCAAGCTAACTATGGCTACACCTTC	CASKPDNQANYGYTF
-	TRBD1	TRBJ1-4	TRBV29-1	TGCAGCGCTCAAGGGACAGGGAGAAATGAAAAACTGTTTTTT	CSAQGTGRNEKLFF
few	TRBD1	TRBJ2-6	TRBV9	TGTGCCAGCAGCCCCGGGACAGGGGGGCTCTCTGGGGCCAACGTCCTGACTTTC	CASSPGTGGLSGANVLTF
-	-	TRBJ1-4	TRBV19	TGTGCCAGTAGTATAGCTTTTTATCGGACAGTCACAACTAATGAAAAACTGTTTTTT	CASSIAFYRTVTTNEKLFF
-	-	TRBJ1-1	TRBV28	TGTGCCAGCAGTCTTCTCCACGGAGGCACTGAAGCTTTCTTT	CASSLLHGGTEAFF